The 26 T cell receptor beta chains reported below all come from one sample, sequenced in a study of shared clonotypes between healthy human individuals. Sequencing was performed with immunoSEQ multiplex PCR; in TCRdb, only in-frame clones are kept and a portion is missing. The profile covers about 2.4 million clones, with approximately 90% appearing a single time and 0.14% taken by the ten largest. Sequencing input: naive CD4+ T cells sorted from blood. Subset of the sample: CD45RA+ positively selected. The receptors derive from a man younger than 30 in good health.

The table lists this clone with a few counts. This chain connects TRBV28 to TRBJ1-1; the D is unclear. The germline gives CDR1 MDHEN, CDR2 SYDVKM. This CDR3 has 12 amino acids. V lost 2 bases, J lost 6 bases, and 7 bases lay in between. The CDR3 bases are TGTGCCAGCAGTTTAAACCCACCTGAAGCTTTCTTT. As protein: CASSLNPPEAFF.

This chain uses TRBV6-6 with TRBJ2-2, with D perhaps TRBD2 (6 bases). The V end was cut by 6 bases, the J end by 6 bases, with 14 bases between. There are 14 residues in the CDR3. CDR1 and CDR2 (germline): MNHNY, SVGAGI (reference sequence). CDR3: CASRAPWGAGELFF. The CDR3 DNA reads as TGTGCCAGCAGGGCGCCTTGGGGGGCCGGGGAGCTGTTTTTT.

The chain employs TRBV19 and TRBJ1-5; D remains unclear. V gave up 5 bases and J gave up 6 bases, with 17 bases separating them. Germline V gene sequence: CDR1 LNHDA, CDR2 SQIVND (reference sequence). The CDR3 runs 15 residues. The CDR3 nucleotides are TGTGCCAGTAGTCAAATTCCCCCAAGTATTCAGCCCCAGCATTTT. Amino acid sequence: CASSQIPPSIQPQHF.

The chain combines TRBV6-6 with TRBJ1-2; TRBD1 matches at 7 bases. The CDR3 runs 13 residues. Per the germline V gene, CDR1 is MNHNY and CDR2 is SVGAGI (reference sequence). V was clipped by 2 bases and J by 3 bases; unmatched bases: 0. CDR3 protein: CASSYGTDYGYTF. The CDR3, as DNA: TGTGCCAGCAGTTACGGGACAGACTATGGCTACACCTTC.

The CDR3: CASSSGVSEAFF. DNA of the CDR3: TGTGCCAGCAGCTCCGGGGTGTCTGAAGCTTTCTTT. V gene TRBV11-2 combines with J gene TRBJ1-1; D is ambiguous. Trimming removed 4 bases from V and 6 bases from J, with 9 bases in between. The germline V gene encodes CDR1 SGHAT and CDR2 FQNNGV. The CDR3 totals 12 residues.

The V and J genes are TRBV5-6 and TRBJ1-1; TRBD1 aligns across 8 bases. This CDR3 is 15 amino acids long. The junction had 6 bases not matched to a gene; V was cut back by 5 bases and J by 0 bases. CDR1 and CDR2 from the germline V gene are SGHDT and YYEEEE. In DNA, the CDR3 is TGTGCCAGCAGGAGGGGACAGGTGATGAACACTGAAGCTTTCTTT. Protein: CASRRGQVMNTEAFF.

A single count supports this clone. This sequence joins TRBV29-1 and TRBJ2-6, with unresolved D. The length of the CDR3 is 14 residues. Trimming left V 0 bases short and J 2 bases short, with 5 bases between. The V gene's germline CDR1 is SQVTM and CDR2 ANQGSEA. The CDR3 is CSVEDRTGANVLTF. For the CDR3, the DNA is TGCAGCGTTGAAGATAGAACTGGGGCCAACGTCCTGACTTTC.

The V call is TRBV10-3, the J call TRBJ2-5; 14 nucleotides align to TRBD2. Gene TRBJ2-7 matches the end of the DNA better, so the J call may be wrong. The CDR3 totals 16 residues. CDR1 is ENHRY, CDR2 SYGVKD, per germline. In nucleotides, the CDR3 is TGTGCCATCGGCGTCGGGACTAGCGGGGGCACCTACGAGCAGTACTTC. Its protein product is CAIGVGTSGGTYEQYF.

The CDR3 loop is CASNRDRLNTEAFF. The CDR3, as DNA: TGCGCCAGCAACCGGGACAGGTTGAACACTGAAGCTTTCTTT. The V and J genes are TRBV5-1 and TRBJ1-1, with 8 bases lining up with TRBD1. V dropped 6 bases and J dropped 0; count of bases not matched to a gene: 4. This CDR3 contains 14 residues. Germline CDR1 and CDR2: SGHRS and YFSETQ.

This sequence joins TRBV10-3 and TRBJ2-1; the D is unclear. The CDR3 runs 12 residues. Trimming left V 0 bases short and J 8 bases short, with 5 bases between. CDR1 and CDR2 from the germline V gene are ENHRY and SYGVKD. CDR3 nucleotide sequence: TGTGCCATCAGTGAGTCGAGATATGAGCAGTTCTTC. Its protein product is CAISESRYEQFF.

This clone was seen a single time. The chain uses TRBV7-6 and TRBJ2-3, with 10 bases fitting TRBD2. This CDR3 spans 20 amino acids. In germline, CDR1 is SGHVS, CDR2 FNYEAQ. V trimming: 1 base; J trimming: 3 bases; junction bases outside the gene matches: 16. CDR3 nucleotides: TGTGCCAGCAGCTTAGTTTTAGGAATCCAGCGGGAGGGCCGTACAGATACGCAGTATTTT. As protein: CASSLVLGIQREGRTDTQYF.

The rearrangement uses TRBV5-1 and TRBJ2-5, with D possibly matching TRBD1 (5 bases). Per the germline V gene, CDR1 is SGHRS and CDR2 is YFSETQ. V lost 0 bases to trimming and J lost 5 bases, with 11 bases between them. The CDR3 extends over 14 amino acids. The CDR3 DNA follows: TGCGCCAGCAGCTTGGTCGCAGGGTTGGAGACCCAGTACTTC. It yields the protein CASSLVAGLETQYF.

In the case of this clone: This clone may be a read error of a much larger clone one base away. The same CDR3 can be traced to other DNA sequences in this sample. CDR3 protein: CASSLTGTNTEAFF. DNA of the CDR3: TGCGCCAGCAGCTTGACAGGGACGAACACTGAAGCTTTCTTT. The chain joins TRBV5-1 to TRBJ1-1, with D maybe TRBD1 (6 bases). Trimming took off 1 base at V and 1 base at J, with 8 bases between the two ends. The CDR3 consists of 14 residues. CDR1 and CDR2 (germline): SGHRS, YFSETQ. Combining the CDR3 with reference TRBV5-1 and TRBJ1-1 gives the whole variable domain KAGVTQTPRYLIKTRGQQVTLSCSPISGHRSVSWYQQTPGQGLQFLFEYFSETQRNKGNFPGRFSGRQFSNSRSEMNVSTLELGDSALYLCASSLTGTNTEAFFGQGTRLTVV.

This clone is a singleton in its sample. This CDR3 is CASSIGLEDTEAFF. The CDR3 coding sequence is TGTGCCAGCAGCATAGGCCTAGAGGACACTGAAGCTTTCTTT. The chain has TRBV6-1 and TRBJ1-1, with no clear D. V was pared by 6 bases and J by 3 bases, with 14 bases between. The germline V gene encodes CDR1 MNHNS and CDR2 SASEGT. There are 14 residues in the CDR3.

The chain recombines TRBV6-7 with TRBJ1-3, with D possibly being TRBD1 (5 bases). TRBV6-7 is an ORF, and what it does is uncertain. The CDR3 has 16 amino acids. The V gene lost 6 bases and the J gene lost 1 base, with 16 bases spanning the gap. The CDR3: CASRRKRGGSGNTIYF. CDR3 DNA: TGTGCCAGCAGAAGAAAAAGGGGAGGGTCTGGAAACACCATATATTTT.

V is TRBV6-1 and J is TRBJ1-2, with D unclear. Germline V lookup: CDR1 MNHNS, CDR2 SASEGT. Trimming left V 6 bases short and J 6 bases short, with 8 bases between. The CDR3 loop spans 11 amino acids. The CDR3 nucleotides are TGTGCCAGCAGCGGGCCCAATGGCTACACCTTC. Translated, it gives CASSGPNGYTF.

In regard to this clone: Additional DNA sequences in this sample encode the identical CDR3. This sequence joins TRBV19 and TRBJ2-5; D is possibly TRBD2 (6 bases). Trimming took off 3 bases at V and 5 bases at J, with 10 bases between the two ends. The CDR3 loop spans 13 amino acids. CDR1 is LNHDA and CDR2 is SQIVND in the germline V gene (reference sequence). CDR3 amino acids: CASSIMEGETQYF. As DNA, the CDR3 is TGTGCCAGTAGTATTATGGAGGGGGAGACCCAGTACTTC.

This sequence joins TRBV10-3 and TRBJ2-4, with 7 bases aligning to TRBD2. Germline lookup yields CDR1 ENHRY and CDR2 SYGVKD. This CDR3 has 16 residues. With V trimmed by 0 bases and J by 0 bases, 2 bases remained unmatched. CDR3 DNA: TGTGCCATCAGTGAGTCGGGGGGGGTAGCCAAAAACATTCAGTACTTC. It codes for CAISESGGVAKNIQYF.

The gene calls are TRBV5-1 and TRBJ2-5; 8 bases fit TRBD2. The V gene's germline CDR1 is SGHRS and CDR2 YFSETQ. This CDR3 region has 16 residues. V gave up 0 bases and J gave up 7 bases; unmatched junction bases: 11. Written as DNA, the CDR3 is TGCGCCAGCAGCTTGGAATTCAGCGGGGGTCCGGGGACCCAGTACTTC. It specifies CASSLEFSGGPGTQYF.

The sample holds one count of this clone. The chain has TRBV7-6 and TRBJ2-5; 12 bases are shared with TRBD2. Germline V gene lookup returns CDR1 SGHVS and CDR2 FNYEAQ. This CDR3 is built from 15 residues. Trimming cost V 5 bases and J 5 bases; bases outside gene matches: 6. The CDR3 coding sequence is TGTGCCAGCAGCCGACTAGCGGGAGCGCCGGAGACCCAGTACTTC. It codes for CASSRLAGAPETQYF.

V is TRBV10-2 and J is TRBJ1-2; possibly TRBD1 for D (6 bases). The CDR3 totals 15 residues. Per germline, CDR1 WSHSY and CDR2 SAAADI. Deletions cut 6 bases from V and 2 bases from J, with 16 bases between. CDR3 protein: CASRDSRKANYGYTF. As DNA, the CDR3 is TGCGCCAGCAGGGACAGTCGAAAAGCCAACTATGGCTACACCTTC.

The DNA of the CDR3 is TGTGCCAGCAGCGTAGGGGTCACAGGGAACACTGAAGCTTTCTTT. Its translation: CASSVGVTGNTEAFF. This rearrangement joins TRBV9 to TRBJ1-1, with D tentatively TRBD1 (5 bases). Germline loops: CDR1 SGDLS, CDR2 YYNGEE. There are 15 residues in the CDR3. Trimming removed 0 bases at V and 1 base at J, with 10 bases between.

Concerning this clone itself: This specimen includes other DNA sequences encoding the same CDR3. The CDR3 sequence is CASSVTSAGTDTQYF. The CDR3 DNA reads TGTGCCAGCAGCGTGACTAGCGCGGGCACAGATACGCAGTATTTT. The V call is TRBV9, the J call TRBJ2-3; 8 nucleotides line up with TRBD2. V lost 2 bases, J lost 1 base, and 3 bases stayed unmatched. Germline CDR1 is SGDLS and CDR2 is YYNGEE. The CDR3 extends over 15 amino acids.

This chain connects TRBV7-2 to TRBJ2-5, with 12 bases fitting TRBD2. Per the germline V gene, CDR1 is SGHTA and CDR2 is FQGNSA. The ends lost 5 bases at V and 7 bases at J; junction bases unmatched: 14. CDR3 length: 17 residues. The DNA for the CDR3 is TGTGCCAGCAGCCCACGACTAGCGGGGGCGACCGTAGCGACCCAGTACTTC. Protein product: CASSPRLAGATVATQYF.

The rearrangement uses TRBV4-2 and TRBJ2-2; D is possibly TRBD1 or TRBD2 (5 bases each). CDR3 size: 14 residues. Germline-derived CDR1 and CDR2 are LGHNA and YNFKEQ. V shed 5 bases and J shed 8 bases, with 15 bases lying between them. CDR3 in amino acids: CASSLAGAGGELFF. CDR3 coding DNA: TGTGCCAGCAGCTTGGCCGGGGCCGGGGGGGAGCTGTTTTTT.

This clone was picked up one time. V is TRBV5-1 and J is TRBJ2-3, with TRBD2 matching over 12 bases. CDR3 length: 16 residues. Germline-derived CDR1 and CDR2 are SGHRS and YFSETQ. V lost 6 bases, J lost 4 bases, and 9 bases stayed unmatched. The CDR3 here is CASTPTSGREADTQYF. CDR3 bases: TGCGCCAGCACCCCGACTAGCGGGAGAGAGGCAGATACGCAGTATTTT.